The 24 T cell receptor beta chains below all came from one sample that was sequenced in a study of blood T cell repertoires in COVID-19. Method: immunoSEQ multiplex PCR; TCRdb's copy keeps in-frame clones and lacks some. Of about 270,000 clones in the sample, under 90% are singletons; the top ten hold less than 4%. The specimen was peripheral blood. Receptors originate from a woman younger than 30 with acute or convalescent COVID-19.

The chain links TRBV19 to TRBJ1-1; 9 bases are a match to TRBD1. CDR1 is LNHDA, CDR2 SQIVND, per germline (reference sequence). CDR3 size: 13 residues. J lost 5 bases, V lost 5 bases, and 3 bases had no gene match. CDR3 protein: CASSVQGATEAFF. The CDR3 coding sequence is TGTGCCAGTAGTGTACAGGGGGCAACTGAAGCTTTCTTT.

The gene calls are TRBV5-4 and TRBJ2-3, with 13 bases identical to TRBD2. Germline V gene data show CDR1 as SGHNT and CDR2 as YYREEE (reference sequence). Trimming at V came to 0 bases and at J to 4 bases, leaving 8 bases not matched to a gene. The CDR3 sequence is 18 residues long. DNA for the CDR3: TGTGCCAGCAGCTTGGAACTAGCGGGAGGGGTCGGCGCAGATACGCAGTATTTT. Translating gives CASSLELAGGVGADTQYF.

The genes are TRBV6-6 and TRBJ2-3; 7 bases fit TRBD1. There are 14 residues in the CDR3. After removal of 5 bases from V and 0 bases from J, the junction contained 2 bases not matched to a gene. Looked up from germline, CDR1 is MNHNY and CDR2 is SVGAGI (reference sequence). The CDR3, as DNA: TGTGCCAGCAGTGGGACAGTTAGCACAGATACGCAGTATTTT. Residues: CASSGTVSTDTQYF.

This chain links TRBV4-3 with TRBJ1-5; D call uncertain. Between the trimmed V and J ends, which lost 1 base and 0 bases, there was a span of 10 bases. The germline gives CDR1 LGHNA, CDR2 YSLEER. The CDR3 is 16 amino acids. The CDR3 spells CASSQALDFSNQPQHF. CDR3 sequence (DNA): TGCGCCAGCAGCCAAGCCTTGGACTTTAGCAATCAGCCCCAGCATTTT.

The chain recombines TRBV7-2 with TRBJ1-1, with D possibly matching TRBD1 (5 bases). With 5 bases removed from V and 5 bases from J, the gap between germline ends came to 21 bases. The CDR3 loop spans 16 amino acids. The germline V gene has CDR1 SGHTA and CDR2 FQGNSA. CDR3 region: CASSPLGGERRTEAFF. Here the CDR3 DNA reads TGTGCCAGCAGCCCATTGGGGGGAGAGAGGAGGACTGAAGCTTTCTTT.

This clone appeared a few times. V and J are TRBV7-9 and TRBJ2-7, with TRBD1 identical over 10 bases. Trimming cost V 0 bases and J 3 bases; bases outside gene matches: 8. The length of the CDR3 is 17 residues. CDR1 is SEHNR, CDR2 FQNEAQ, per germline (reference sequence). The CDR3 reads CASSLALGGTGDYEQYF. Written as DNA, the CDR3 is TGTGCCAGCAGCTTAGCGCTTGGGGGGACAGGGGACTACGAGCAGTACTTC.

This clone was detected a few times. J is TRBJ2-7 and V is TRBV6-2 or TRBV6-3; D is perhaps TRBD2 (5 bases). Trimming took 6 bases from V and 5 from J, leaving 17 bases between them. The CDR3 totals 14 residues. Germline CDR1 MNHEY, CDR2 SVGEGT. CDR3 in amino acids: CASSTAGERDEQYF. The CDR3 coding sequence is TGTGCCAGCAGCACCGCGGGTGAACGGGACGAGCAGTACTTC.

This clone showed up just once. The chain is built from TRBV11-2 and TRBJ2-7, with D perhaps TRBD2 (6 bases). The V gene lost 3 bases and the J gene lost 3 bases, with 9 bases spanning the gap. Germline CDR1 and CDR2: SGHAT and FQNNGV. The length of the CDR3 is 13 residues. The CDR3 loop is CASSLQRVYEQYF. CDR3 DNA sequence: TGTGCCAGCAGCTTGCAGCGGGTCTACGAGCAGTACTTC.

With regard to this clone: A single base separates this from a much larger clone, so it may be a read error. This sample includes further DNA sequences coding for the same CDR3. The CDR3 protein is CASSSGLAGVVEQFF. CDR3 bases: TGTGCCAGCAGCTCCGGACTAGCGGGAGTAGTTGAGCAGTTCTTC. The chain couples TRBV7-2 to TRBJ2-1; TRBD2 aligns across 13 bases. Unmatched junction bases numbered 6, after V lost 4 bases and J lost 9 bases. CDR3 length: 15 residues. Germline CDR1 is SGHTA and CDR2 is FQGNSA.

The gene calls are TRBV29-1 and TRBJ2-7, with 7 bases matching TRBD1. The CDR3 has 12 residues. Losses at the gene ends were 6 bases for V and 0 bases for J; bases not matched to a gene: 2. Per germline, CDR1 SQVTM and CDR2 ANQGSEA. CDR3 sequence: CSVTGNSYEQYF. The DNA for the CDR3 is TGCAGCGTGACAGGGAACTCCTACGAGCAGTACTTC.

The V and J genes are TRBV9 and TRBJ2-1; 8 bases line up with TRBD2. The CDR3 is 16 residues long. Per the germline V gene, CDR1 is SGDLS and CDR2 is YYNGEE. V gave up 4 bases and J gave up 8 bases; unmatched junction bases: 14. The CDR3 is CASSHTGTSYFDEQFF. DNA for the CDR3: TGTGCCAGCAGCCACACCGGGACTAGTTATTTCGATGAGCAGTTCTTC.

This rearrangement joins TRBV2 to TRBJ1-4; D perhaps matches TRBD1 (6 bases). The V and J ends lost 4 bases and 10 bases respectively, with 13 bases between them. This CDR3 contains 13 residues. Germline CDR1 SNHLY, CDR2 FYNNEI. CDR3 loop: CASSVSRGGKLFF. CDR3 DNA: TGTGCCAGCAGTGTCAGCAGGGGCGGAAAACTGTTTTTT.

This CDR3 is CASSERGHYGYTF. The CDR3 coding sequence is TGCGCCAGCAGTGAAAGGGGGCACTATGGCTACACCTTC. The V call is TRBV10-2, the J call TRBJ1-2; 7 nucleotides align to TRBD1. The germline V gene encodes CDR1 WSHSY and CDR2 SAAADI. The junction had 1 base not matched to a gene; V was cut back by 3 bases and J by 3 bases. The CDR3 is 13 residues long.

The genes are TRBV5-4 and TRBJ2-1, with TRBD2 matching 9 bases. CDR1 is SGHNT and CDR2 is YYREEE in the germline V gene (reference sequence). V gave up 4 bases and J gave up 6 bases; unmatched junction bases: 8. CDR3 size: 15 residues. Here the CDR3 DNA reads TGTGCCAGCAGCCTCTACGCGACTAGCGGCAATGAGCAGTTCTTC. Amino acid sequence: CASSLYATSGNEQFF.

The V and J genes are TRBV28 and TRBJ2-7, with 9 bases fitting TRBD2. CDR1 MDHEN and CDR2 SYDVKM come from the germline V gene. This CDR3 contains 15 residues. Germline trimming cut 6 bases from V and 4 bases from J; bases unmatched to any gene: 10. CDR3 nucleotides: TGTGCCAGCAGCGGGGCTAGCGGGAAATTATACGAGCAGTACTTC. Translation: CASSGASGKLYEQYF.

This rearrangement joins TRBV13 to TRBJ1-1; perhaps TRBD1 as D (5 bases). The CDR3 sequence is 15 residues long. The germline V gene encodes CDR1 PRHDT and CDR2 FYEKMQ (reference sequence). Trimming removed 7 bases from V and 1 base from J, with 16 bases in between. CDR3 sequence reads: CASTPRGFQNTEAFF. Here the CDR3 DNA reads TGTGCCAGCACCCCCCGGGGGTTCCAGAACACTGAAGCTTTCTTT.

The CDR3 region is CASSEGWLAGETQYF. CDR3 in DNA: TGTGCCAGCAGTGAAGGATGGCTAGCGGGAGAGACCCAGTACTTC. This chain connects TRBV6-1 to TRBJ2-5; 8 nucleotides align to TRBD2. CDR3 length: 15 residues. Per the germline V gene, CDR1 is MNHNS and CDR2 is SASEGT. The junction had 5 bases not matched to a gene; V was cut back by 1 base and J by 4 bases.

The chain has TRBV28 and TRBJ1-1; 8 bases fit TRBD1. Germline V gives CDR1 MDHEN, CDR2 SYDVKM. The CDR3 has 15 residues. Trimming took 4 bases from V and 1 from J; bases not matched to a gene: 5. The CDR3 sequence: CASSSQGAGNTEAFF. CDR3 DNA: TGTGCCAGCAGTTCCCAGGGGGCGGGGAACACTGAAGCTTTCTTT.

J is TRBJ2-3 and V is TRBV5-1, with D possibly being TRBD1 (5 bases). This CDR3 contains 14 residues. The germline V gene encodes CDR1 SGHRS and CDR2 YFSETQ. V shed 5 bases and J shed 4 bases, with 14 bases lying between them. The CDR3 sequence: CASRTVLNSDTQYF. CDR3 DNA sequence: TGCGCCAGCAGGACAGTTCTTAATTCAGATACGCAGTATTTT.

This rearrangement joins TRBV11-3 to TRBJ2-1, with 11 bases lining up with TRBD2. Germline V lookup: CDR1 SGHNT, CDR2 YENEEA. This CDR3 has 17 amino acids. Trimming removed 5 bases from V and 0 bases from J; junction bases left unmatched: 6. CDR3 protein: CASSTGTSGSSYNEQFF. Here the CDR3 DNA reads TGTGCCAGCAGCACGGGGACTAGCGGAAGCTCCTACAATGAGCAGTTCTTC.

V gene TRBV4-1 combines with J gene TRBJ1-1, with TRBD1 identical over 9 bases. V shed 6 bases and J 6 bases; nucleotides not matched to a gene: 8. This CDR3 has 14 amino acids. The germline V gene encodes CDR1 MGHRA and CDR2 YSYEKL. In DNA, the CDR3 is TGCGCCAGCAGTGTAGGACAGGGGTTTGCTGAAGCTTTCTTT. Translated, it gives CASSVGQGFAEAFF.

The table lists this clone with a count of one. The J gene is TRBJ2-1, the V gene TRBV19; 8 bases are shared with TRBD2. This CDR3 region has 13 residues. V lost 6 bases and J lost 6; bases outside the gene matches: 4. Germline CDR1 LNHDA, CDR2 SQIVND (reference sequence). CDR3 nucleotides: TGTGCCAGTAGCTGGAGCGGGGGCAATGAGCAGTTCTTC. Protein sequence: CASSWSGGNEQFF.

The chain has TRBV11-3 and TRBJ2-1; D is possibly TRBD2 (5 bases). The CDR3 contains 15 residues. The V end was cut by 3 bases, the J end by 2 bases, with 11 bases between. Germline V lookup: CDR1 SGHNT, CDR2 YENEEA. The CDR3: CASSFPRAAYNEQFF. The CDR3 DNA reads TGTGCCAGCAGCTTCCCGAGGGCCGCCTACAATGAGCAGTTCTTC.

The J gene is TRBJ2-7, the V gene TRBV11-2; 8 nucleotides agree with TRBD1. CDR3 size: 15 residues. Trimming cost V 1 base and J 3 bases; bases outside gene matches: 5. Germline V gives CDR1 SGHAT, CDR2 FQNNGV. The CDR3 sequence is CASSLGTGTHYEQYF. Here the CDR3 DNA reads TGTGCCAGCAGCTTAGGGACAGGGACGCACTACGAGCAGTACTTC. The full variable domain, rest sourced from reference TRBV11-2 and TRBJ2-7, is EAGVAQSPRYKIIEKRQSVAFWCNPISGHATLYWYQQILGQGPKLLIQFQNNGVVDDSQLPKDRFSAERLKGVDSTLKIQPAKLEDSAVYLCASSLGTGTHYEQYFGPGTRLTVT.